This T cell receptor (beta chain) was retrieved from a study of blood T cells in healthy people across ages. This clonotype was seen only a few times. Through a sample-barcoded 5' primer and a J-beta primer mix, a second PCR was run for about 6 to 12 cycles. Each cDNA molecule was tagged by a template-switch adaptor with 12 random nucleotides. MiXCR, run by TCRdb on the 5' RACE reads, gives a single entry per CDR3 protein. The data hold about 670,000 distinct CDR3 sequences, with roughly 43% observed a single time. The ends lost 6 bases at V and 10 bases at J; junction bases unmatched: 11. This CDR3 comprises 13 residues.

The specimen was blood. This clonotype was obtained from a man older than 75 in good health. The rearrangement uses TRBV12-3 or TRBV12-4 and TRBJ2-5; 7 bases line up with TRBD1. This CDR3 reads CASRPRGQVRQYF. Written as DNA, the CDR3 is TGTGCCAGCAGACCAAGGGGGCAGGTTCGCCAGTACTTC.